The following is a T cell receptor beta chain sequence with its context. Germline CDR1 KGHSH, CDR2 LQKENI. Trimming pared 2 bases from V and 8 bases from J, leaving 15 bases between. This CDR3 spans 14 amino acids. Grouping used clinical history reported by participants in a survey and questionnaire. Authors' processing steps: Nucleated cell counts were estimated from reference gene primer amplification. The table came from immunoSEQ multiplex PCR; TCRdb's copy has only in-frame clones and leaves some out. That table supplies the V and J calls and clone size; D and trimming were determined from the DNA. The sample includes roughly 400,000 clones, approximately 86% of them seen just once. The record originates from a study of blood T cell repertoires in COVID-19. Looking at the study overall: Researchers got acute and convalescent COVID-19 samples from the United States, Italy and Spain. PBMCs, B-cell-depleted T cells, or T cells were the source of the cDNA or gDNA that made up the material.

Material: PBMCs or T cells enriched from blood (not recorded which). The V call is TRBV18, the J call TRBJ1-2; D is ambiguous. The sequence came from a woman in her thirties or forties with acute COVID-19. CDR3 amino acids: CASSPDGRTNGYTF. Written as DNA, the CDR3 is TGTGCCAGCTCACCAGACGGACGGACTAACGGCTACACCTTC.